A selection of T cell receptor beta chains follows, all from one sample in a study of cytomegalovirus exposure and HLA in healthy donors. Data came from immunoSEQ multiplex PCR; TCRdb stores just in-frame clones and leaves some out. The data contain about 130,000 clones, about 78% of them singletons. Specimen: PBMCs. The receptors originated from a man between 50 and 59 years old in good health and CMV-seronegative. Each CDR3 is given with its conserved first and last residue. D genes are given only for firm matches. Only some rows state a clone size, as once, few, many or a class for expanded clones.

v_call	clone_size	j_call	d_call	cdr3_length	cdr3_aa	cdr3_nt
TRBV7-8	.	TRBJ1-3	.	17	CASSLAPLTTSGNTIYF	TGTGCCAGCAGCTTAGCGCCACTCACCACCTCTGGAAACACCATATATTTT
TRBV11-2	.	TRBJ2-2	TRBD2	17	CASSPLPRTSGRRELFF	TGTGCCAGCAGTCCCCTTCCCCGGACTAGCGGGAGACGGGAGCTGTTTTTT
TRBV27	.	TRBJ1-2	TRBD1	14	CASSLSGQGYGYTF	TGTGCCAGCAGTTTATCGGGACAGGGGTATGGCTACACCTTC
TRBV28	.	TRBJ1-3	.	16	CASSQPGLTAGNTIYF	TGTGCCAGCAGTCAGCCGGGACTTACAGCTGGAAACACCATATATTTT
TRBV7-9	.	TRBJ2-3	TRBD2	16	CASSSVAGSYTDTQYF	TGTGCCAGCAGCTCAGTAGCGGGATCCTACACAGATACGCAGTATTTT
TRBV5-8	.	TRBJ2-2	TRBD2	15	CASSRLAGATGELFF	TGTGCCAGCAGCAGACTAGCGGGAGCCACCGGGGAGCTGTTTTTT
TRBV6-1	.	TRBJ2-3	.	13	CASITGIQDTQYF	TGTGCCAGCATTACGGGTATTCAAGATACGCAGTATTTT
TRBV14	.	TRBJ1-2	.	13	CASNLGGANGYTF	TGTGCCAGCAATCTGGGGGGGGCCAATGGCTACACCTTC
TRBV9	few	TRBJ1-3	.	16	CASSVATGNSGNTIYF	TGTGCCAGCAGCGTAGCTACAGGAAACTCTGGAAACACCATATATTTT
TRBV6-5	.	TRBJ2-7	.	14	CASAPVSPTYEQYF	TGTGCCAGCGCCCCCGTAAGCCCAACCTACGAGCAGTACTTC
TRBV5-1	.	TRBJ2-5	TRBD1	14	CASSFSGQEETQYF	TGCGCCAGCAGCTTTAGTGGACAGGAAGAGACCCAGTACTTC
TRBV5-1	.	TRBJ2-1	TRBD2	15	CASSLTSGSHNEQFF	TGCGCCAGCAGCCTGACTAGCGGGTCTCACAATGAGCAGTTCTTC
TRBV6-1	.	TRBJ2-5	.	14	CASSEGGIRETQYF	TGTGCCAGCAGTGAAGGCGGGATCAGGGAGACCCAGTACTTC
TRBV10-1	.	TRBJ2-7	TRBD2	14	CASSGTSGISEQYF	TGCGCCAGCAGTGGGACTAGCGGGATCTCCGAGCAGTACTTC
TRBV2	.	TRBJ1-1	.	14	CASSAGSMNTEAFF	TGTGCCAGCAGTGCGGGTTCCATGAACACTGAAGCTTTCTTT
TRBV29-1	.	TRBJ2-3	TRBD2	15	CSVTTSGSSTDTQYF	TGCAGCGTTACTACTAGCGGGAGTTCCACAGATACGCAGTATTTT
TRBV11-2	.	TRBJ2-3	.	14	CASSQTRGSDTQYF	TGTGCCAGCAGCCAGACCCGGGGTTCAGATACGCAGTATTTT
TRBV29-1	.	TRBJ2-3	.	12	CSGFTQDSSQYF	TGCAGCGGCTTTACACAGGATAGTTCGCAGTATTTT
TRBV27	.	TRBJ1-5	TRBD1	15	CASSNLNRGNQPQHF	TGTGCCAGCAGTAACCTCAACAGGGGGAATCAGCCCCAGCATTTT
TRBV5-6	.	TRBJ1-2	.	12	CASSGQNYGYTF	TGTGCCAGCAGCGGACAGAACTATGGCTACACCTTC
TRBV18	.	TRBJ2-3	TRBD2	20	CASSPFFTGTSGRSTDTQYF	TGTGCCAGCTCACCATTCTTCACCGGGACTAGCGGGAGGAGCACAGATACGCAGTATTTT
TRBV7-6	.	TRBJ2-1	TRBD1	16	CASSPRGQVLNNEQFF	TGTGCCAGCAGCCCAAGGGGACAGGTGTTAAACAATGAGCAGTTCTTC
TRBV5-1	.	TRBJ2-7	TRBD2	14	CASRNVAGSPEQYF	TGCGCCAGCAGGAACGTAGCGGGATCCCCCGAGCAGTACTTC
TRBV29-1	.	TRBJ2-7	TRBD1	13	CSPRQGNTYEQYF	TGCAGCCCAAGACAGGGCAACACCTACGAGCAGTACTTC
TRBV28	.	TRBJ1-5	TRBD1	16	CASSLGTYRGRQPQHF	TGTGCCAGCAGTCTAGGGACCTACAGGGGTCGGCAGCCCCAGCATTTT
TRBV4-1	.	TRBJ2-7	.	13	CASSQVGQDEQYF	TGCGCCAGCAGCCAAGTGGGGCAGGACGAGCAGTACTTC
TRBV7-6	.	TRBJ2-7	TRBD1	14	CASSGRDRGSGQYF	TGTGCCAGCAGCGGCCGGGACAGGGGCTCAGGGCAGTACTTC
TRBV29-1	.	TRBJ2-5	.	11	CSVGAGETQYF	TGCAGCGTAGGGGCCGGGGAGACCCAGTACTTC
TRBV13	.	TRBJ2-7	TRBD1	14	CASSHRDRIYEQYF	TGTGCCAGCAGCCACCGGGACAGGATCTACGAGCAGTACTTC
TRBV28	.	TRBJ1-5	TRBD1	15	CASSRRQGAEQPQHF	TGTGCCAGCAGTAGAAGACAGGGGGCGGAACAGCCCCAGCATTTT
TRBV6-1	.	TRBJ2-2	TRBD2	17	CASSGPGRERNTGELFF	TGTGCCAGCAGTGGCCCGGGGCGGGAGCGTAACACCGGGGAGCTGTTTTTT
TRBV19	once	TRBJ2-1	.	16	CASSISERALYNEQFF	TGTGCCAGTAGTATATCAGAGCGGGCGCTGTACAATGAGCAGTTCTTC
TRBV5-1	.	TRBJ2-1	.	15	CASSGQRAGDNEQFF	TGCGCCAGCAGCGGTCAACGAGCAGGGGACAATGAGCAGTTCTTC
TRBV7-6	.	TRBJ2-5	TRBD1	14	CASSSTGGRETQYF	TGCGCCAGCAGCAGTACAGGGGGCAGGGAGACCCAGTACTTC
TRBV4-1	once	TRBJ2-5	.	13	CASSQARGETQYF	TGCGCCAGCAGCCAAGCTAGGGGAGAGACCCAGTACTTC
TRBV9	.	TRBJ2-5	.	13	CASSQTGGETQYF	TGTGCCAGCAGCCAGACGGGGGGCGAGACCCAGTACTTC
TRBV5-1	.	TRBJ2-7	TRBD1	16	CASSGTGAQSSYEQYF	TGCGCCAGCAGCGGAACAGGGGCCCAAAGCTCCTACGAGCAGTACTTC
TRBV20-1	few	TRBJ1-2	.	11	CSASLGYGYTF	TGCAGTGCTAGTCTCGGCTATGGCTACACCTTC
TRBV7-6	.	TRBJ1-1	.	13	CASSVGRNTEAFF	TGTGCCAGCAGCGTAGGCAGGAACACTGAAGCTTTCTTT
TRBV7-9	.	TRBJ2-1	TRBD2	17	CASSLKLAEWGVNEQFF	TGTGCCAGCAGCTTAAAACTAGCGGAGTGGGGGGTAAATGAGCAGTTCTTC
TRBV18	once	TRBJ1-2	.	14	CASSPAEGGYGYTF	TGTGCCAGCTCACCCGCCGAAGGAGGGTATGGCTACACCTTC
TRBV27	.	TRBJ1-1	.	13	CASSYRGNTEAFF	TGTGCCAGCAGTTACCGGGGGAACACTGAAGCTTTCTTT
TRBV6-5	few	TRBJ1-5	.	13	CASSASGDQPQHF	TGTGCCAGCAGTGCGTCGGGGGATCAGCCCCAGCATTTT
TRBV30	.	TRBJ2-2	TRBD2	16	CAWSRGAGVTTGELFF	TGTGCCTGGAGCCGGGGAGCGGGAGTTACCACCGGGGAGCTGTTTTTT
TRBV5-1	.	TRBJ2-3	TRBD2	14	CASSQGLATDTQYF	TGCGCCAGCAGTCAGGGACTAGCAACAGATACGCAGTATTTT
TRBV19	.	TRBJ1-4	TRBD1	15	CASSTTGVEGEKLFF	TGTGCCAGTAGTACCACAGGGGTTGAGGGTGAAAAACTGTTTTTT
TRBV9	.	TRBJ2-2	.	15	CASRRTGLDTGELFF	TGTGCCAGCAGAAGAACAGGGCTCGACACCGGGGAGCTGTTTTTT
TRBV2	.	TRBJ2-3	.	13	CASRSGGTDTQYF	TGTGCCAGCAGATCGGGGGGCACAGATACGCAGTATTTT
TRBV6-5	.	TRBJ1-2	TRBD1	15	CASSRFGGGEYGYTF	TGTGCCAGCAGCCGATTTGGAGGGGGCGAATACGGCTACACCTTC
TRBV2	.	TRBJ1-6	.	13	CASSGRQISPLHF	TGTGCCAGCAGTGGCAGACAAATTTCACCCCTCCACTTT
TRBV6-6	.	TRBJ1-4	.	14	CASSPTGTNEKLFF	TGTGCCAGCAGTCCTACAGGAACTAATGAAAAACTGTTTTTT
TRBV5-6	.	TRBJ2-2	TRBD1	17	CASSLSGTALITGELFF	TGTGCCAGCAGCTTGTCCGGGACAGCCCTCATCACCGGGGAGCTGTTTTTT